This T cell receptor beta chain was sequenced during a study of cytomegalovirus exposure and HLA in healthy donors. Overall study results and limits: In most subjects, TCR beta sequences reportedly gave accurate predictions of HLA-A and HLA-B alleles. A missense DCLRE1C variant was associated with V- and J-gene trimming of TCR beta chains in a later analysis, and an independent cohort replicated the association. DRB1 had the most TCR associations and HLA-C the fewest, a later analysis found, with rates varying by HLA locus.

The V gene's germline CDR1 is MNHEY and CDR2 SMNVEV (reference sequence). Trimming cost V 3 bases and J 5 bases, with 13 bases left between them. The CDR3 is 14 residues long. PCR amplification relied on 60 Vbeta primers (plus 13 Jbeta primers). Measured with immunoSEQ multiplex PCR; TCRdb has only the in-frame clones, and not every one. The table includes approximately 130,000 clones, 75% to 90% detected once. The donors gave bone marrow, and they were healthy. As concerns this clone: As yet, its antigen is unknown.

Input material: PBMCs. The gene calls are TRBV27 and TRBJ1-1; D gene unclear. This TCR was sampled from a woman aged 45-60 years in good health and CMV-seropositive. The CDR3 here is CASSLNGGLTEAFF. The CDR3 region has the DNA TGTGCCAGCAGTTTGAATGGCGGATTGACTGAAGCTTTCTTT.